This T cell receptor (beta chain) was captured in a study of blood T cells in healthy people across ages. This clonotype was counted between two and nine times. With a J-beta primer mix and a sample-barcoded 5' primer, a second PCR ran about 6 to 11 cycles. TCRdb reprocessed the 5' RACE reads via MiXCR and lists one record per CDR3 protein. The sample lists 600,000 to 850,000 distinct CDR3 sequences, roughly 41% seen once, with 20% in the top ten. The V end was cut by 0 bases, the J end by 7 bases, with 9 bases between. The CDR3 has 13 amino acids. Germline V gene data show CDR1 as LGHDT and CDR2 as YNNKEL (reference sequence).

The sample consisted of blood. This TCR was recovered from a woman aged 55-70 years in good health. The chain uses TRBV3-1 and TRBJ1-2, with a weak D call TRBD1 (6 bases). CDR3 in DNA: TGTGCCAGCAGCCAAGATGGACAGTTTGGCTACACCTTC. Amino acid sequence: CASSQDGQFGYTF.